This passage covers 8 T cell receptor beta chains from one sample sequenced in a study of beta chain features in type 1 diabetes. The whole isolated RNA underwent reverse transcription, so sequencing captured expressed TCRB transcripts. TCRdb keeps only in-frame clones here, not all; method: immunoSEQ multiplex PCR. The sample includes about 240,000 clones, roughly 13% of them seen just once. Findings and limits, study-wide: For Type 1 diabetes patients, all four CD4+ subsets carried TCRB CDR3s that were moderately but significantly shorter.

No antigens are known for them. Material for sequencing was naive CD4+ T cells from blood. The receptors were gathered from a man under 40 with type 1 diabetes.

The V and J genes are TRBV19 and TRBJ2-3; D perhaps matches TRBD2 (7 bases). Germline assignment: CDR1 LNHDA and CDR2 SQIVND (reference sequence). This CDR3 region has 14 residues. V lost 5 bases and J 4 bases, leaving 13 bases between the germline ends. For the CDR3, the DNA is TGTGCCAGTAGTCCGCGGGGGCGGTCAGATACGCAGTATTTT. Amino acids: CASSPRGRSDTQYF.

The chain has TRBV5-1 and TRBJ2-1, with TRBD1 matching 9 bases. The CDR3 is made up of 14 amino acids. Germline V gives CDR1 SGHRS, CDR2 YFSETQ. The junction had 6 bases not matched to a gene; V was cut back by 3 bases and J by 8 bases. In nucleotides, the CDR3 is TGCGCCAGCAGCTGGGGGACAGGGAGGGATGAGCAGTTCTTC. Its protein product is CASSWGTGRDEQFF.

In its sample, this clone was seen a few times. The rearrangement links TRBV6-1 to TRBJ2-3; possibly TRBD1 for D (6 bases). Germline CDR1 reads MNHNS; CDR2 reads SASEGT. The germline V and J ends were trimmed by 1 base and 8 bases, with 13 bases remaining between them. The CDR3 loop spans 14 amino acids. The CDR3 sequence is CASSEGRGFGTQYF. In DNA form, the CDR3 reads TGTGCCAGCAGTGAAGGCAGGGGATTTGGTACGCAGTATTTT.

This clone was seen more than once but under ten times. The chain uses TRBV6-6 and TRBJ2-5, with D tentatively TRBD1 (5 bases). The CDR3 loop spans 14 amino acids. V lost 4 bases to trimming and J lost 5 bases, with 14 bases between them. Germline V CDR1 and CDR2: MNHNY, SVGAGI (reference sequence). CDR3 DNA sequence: TGTGCCAGCAGTTGGGGCGGCAATTGGGAGACCCAGTACTTC. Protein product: CASSWGGNWETQYF.

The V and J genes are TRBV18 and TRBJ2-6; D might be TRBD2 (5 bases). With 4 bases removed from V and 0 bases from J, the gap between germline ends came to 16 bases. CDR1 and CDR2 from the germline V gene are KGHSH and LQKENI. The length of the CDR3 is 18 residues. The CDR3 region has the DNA TGTGCCAGCTCACTCCTGACTACGACCTACTCTGGGGCCAACGTCCTGACTTTC. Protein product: CASSLLTTTYSGANVLTF.

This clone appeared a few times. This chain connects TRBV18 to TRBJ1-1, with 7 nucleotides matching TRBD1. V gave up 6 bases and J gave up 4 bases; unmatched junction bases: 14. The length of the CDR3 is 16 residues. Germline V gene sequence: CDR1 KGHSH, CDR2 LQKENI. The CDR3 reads CASSMAQGDVGTEAFF. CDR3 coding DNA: TGTGCCAGCTCCATGGCTCAGGGGGATGTAGGCACTGAAGCTTTCTTT.

In DNA, the CDR3 is TGTGCCAGCAGCGATTCAGGAGCGGGACTAGCGGGGGCCTACAATGAGCAGTTCTTC. This codes for CASSDSGAGLAGAYNEQFF. V and J are TRBV5-6 and TRBJ2-1; 14 bases agree with TRBD2. The V gene's germline CDR1 is SGHDT and CDR2 YYEEEE. The CDR3 covers 19 residues. Trimming at V came to 4 bases and at J to 2 bases, leaving 11 bases not matched to a gene.

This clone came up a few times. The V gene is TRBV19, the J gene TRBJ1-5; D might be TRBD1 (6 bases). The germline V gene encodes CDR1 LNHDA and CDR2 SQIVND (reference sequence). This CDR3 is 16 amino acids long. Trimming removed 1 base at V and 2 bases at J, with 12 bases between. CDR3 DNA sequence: TGTGCCAGTAGTATAGGAGGGGGAAGGGGCAATCAGCCCCAGCATTTT. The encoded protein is CASSIGGGRGNQPQHF. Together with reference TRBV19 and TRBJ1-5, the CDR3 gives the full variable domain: DGGITQSPKYLFRKEGQNVTLSCEQNLNHDAMYWYRQDPGQGLRLIYYSQIVNDFQKGDIAEGYSVSREKKESFPLTVTSAQKNPTAFYLCASSIGGGRGNQPQHFGDGTRLSIL.